These T cell receptor beta chains were read from a single sample in a study of patients and donors after allogeneic stem cell transplantation. MiXCR, applied by TCRdb to the RT-PCR reads, yields one record per CDR3 protein. The sample yields tens of thousands of distinct CDR3 sequences, around a quarter seen once. The sequenced material came from blood, either unsorted or a sorted T cell fraction (not recorded which). These receptors originate from a human donor who was either an allogeneic HSCT recipient or a stem cell or donor lymphocyte infusion donor (not recorded which). It is not recorded whose cells these are; they may come from a transplant donor. Each CDR3 is given with its conserved first and last residue. Each record gives: J gene, clone size, D gene, V gene, CDR3 protein, CDR3 DNA. D genes are given only for firm matches. Clone size, where shown, is once, few, many, or a class for clones that have expanded.

J: TRBJ1-5
size: many
D: .
V: TRBV24-1
CDR3: CATPKLGYQPQHF
DNA: TGTGCCACCCCCAAGTTGGGTTATCAGCCCCAGCATTTT

J: TRBJ1-2
size: few
D: .
V: TRBV29-1
CDR3: CSVEGFSGVPNYGYTF
DNA: TGCAGCGTTGAGGGATTTTCAGGGGTTCCTAACTATGGCTACACCTTC

J: TRBJ2-3
size: few
D: TRBD2
V: TRBV5-4
CDR3: CASSLKLTSGTSDTQYF
DNA: TGTGCCAGCAGCTTGAAATTAACTAGCGGGACTTCAGATACGCAGTATTTT

J: TRBJ2-3
size: few
D: .
V: TRBV20-1
CDR3: CSAHLDPFSQYF
DNA: TGCAGTGCCCACCTTGACCCATTCTCGCAGTATTTT

J: TRBJ1-1
size: few
D: TRBD1
V: TRBV14
CDR3: CASSPQQGATEAFF
DNA: TGTGCCAGCAGCCCCCAACAGGGGGCTACTGAAGCTTTCTTT

J: TRBJ2-5
size: .
D: TRBD1
V: TRBV7-2
CDR3: CASSLVKGAKTQYF
DNA: TGTGCCAGCAGCTTAGTTAAGGGGGCAAAGACCCAGTACTTC

J: TRBJ2-7
size: .
D: .
V: TRBV4-2
CDR3: CASSQGGPGHIYEQYF
DNA: TGTGCCAGCAGCCAAGGAGGACCGGGACACATCTACGAGCAGTACTTC

J: TRBJ2-2
size: .
D: .
V: TRBV7-3
CDR3: CASSLLPSTWGGPRPGELFF
DNA: TGTGCCAGCAGCTTATTACCTTCAACATGGGGCGGGCCTAGACCCGGGGAGCTGTTTTTT

J: TRBJ2-7
size: .
D: TRBD2
V: TRBV5-1
CDR3: CASSLTSGNLYEQYF
DNA: TGCGCCAGCAGCTTGACTAGCGGGAACCTCTACGAGCAGTACTTC

J: TRBJ1-2
size: .
D: TRBD1
V: TRBV5-1
CDR3: CASSLAWKIGTGFDGYTF
DNA: TGCGCCAGCAGCTTGGCCTGGAAGATTGGGACAGGGTTCGATGGCTACACCTTC

J: TRBJ2-5
size: .
D: .
V: TRBV6-2/TRBV6-3
CDR3: CASSYSTEETQYF
DNA: TGTGCCAGCAGTTACTCGACAGAAGAGACCCAGTACTTC

J: TRBJ1-1
size: .
D: .
V: TRBV6-5
CDR3: CASSHRGTEAFF
DNA: TGTGCCAGCAGTCATAGGGGGACTGAAGCTTTCTTT

J: TRBJ1-5
size: few
D: .
V: TRBV13
CDR3: CASSSRGISNQPQHF
DNA: TGTGCCAGCAGCTCGCGGGGGATAAGCAATCAGCCCCAGCATTTT

J: TRBJ2-7
size: few
D: .
V: TRBV7-9
CDR3: CASSSLPDRSYEQYF
DNA: TGTGCCAGCAGCTCACTACCCGACAGGAGTTACGAGCAGTACTTC

J: TRBJ2-3
size: .
D: .
V: TRBV12-3/TRBV12-4
CDR3: CASSYGDTQYF
DNA: TGTGCCAGCAGTTACGGAGATACGCAGTATTTT

J: TRBJ2-1
size: .
D: .
V: TRBV6-2/TRBV6-3
CDR3: CASSYTGASYNEQFF
DNA: TGTGCCAGCAGTTACACGGGAGCCTCCTACAATGAGCAGTTCTTC

J: TRBJ1-1
size: .
D: .
V: TRBV4-2
CDR3: CASSQEVGSANTEAFF
DNA: TGTGCCAGCAGCCAAGAAGTGGGTTCAGCGAACACTGAAGCTTTCTTT

J: TRBJ1-1
size: .
D: .
V: TRBV21-1
CDR3: CASSNYRNTEAFF
DNA: TGTGCCAGCAGCAATTATCGGAACACTGAAGCTTTCTTT

J: TRBJ2-1
size: .
D: .
V: TRBV6-5
CDR3: CASTPSGGGGDEQFF
DNA: TGTGCCAGCACCCCCTCGGGAGGGGGCGGGGATGAGCAGTTCTTC

J: TRBJ2-7
size: .
D: .
V: TRBV7-9
CDR3: CASTLGVLYEQYF
DNA: TGTGCCAGCACCTTAGGGGTCCTCTACGAGCAGTACTTC

J: TRBJ2-2
size: few
D: .
V: TRBV20-1
CDR3: CSARRGPSTGELFF
DNA: TGCAGTGCCAGAAGAGGGCCGAGCACCGGGGAGCTGTTTTTT

J: TRBJ2-1
size: .
D: TRBD2
V: TRBV9
CDR3: CASSPTSGLYNEQFF
DNA: TGTGCCAGCAGCCCGACTAGCGGCTTATACAATGAGCAGTTCTTC

J: TRBJ2-5
size: few
D: TRBD1
V: TRBV6-1
CDR3: CASSGGQGAQETQYF
DNA: TGTGCCAGCAGTGGAGGACAGGGTGCCCAAGAGACCCAGTACTTC

J: TRBJ1-5
size: .
D: .
V: TRBV10-3
CDR3: CAISKTGTKQPQHF
DNA: TGTGCCATCAGCAAAACAGGGACTAAGCAGCCCCAGCATTTT

J: TRBJ2-5
size: .
D: .
V: TRBV6-1
CDR3: CASTILQETQYF
DNA: TGTGCCAGCACGATATTACAAGAGACCCAGTACTTC

J: TRBJ1-5
size: .
D: .
V: TRBV7-3
CDR3: CASSQTPHSNQPQHF
DNA: TGTGCCAGCAGCCAAACTCCTCATAGCAATCAGCCCCAGCATTTT

J: TRBJ2-5
size: .
D: .
V: TRBV4-1
CDR3: CASSRRDGQETQYF
DNA: TGCGCCAGCAGCCGCCGGGACGGACAAGAGACCCAGTACTTC

J: TRBJ2-3
size: few
D: TRBD2
V: TRBV10-3
CDR3: CAISDPLAGVAADTQYF
DNA: TGTGCCATCAGTGATCCTCTAGCGGGAGTAGCTGCGGATACGCAGTATTTT

J: TRBJ1-4
size: few
D: .
V: TRBV5-8
CDR3: CASSSSGATNEKLFF
DNA: TGTGCCAGCAGCTCCTCGGGGGCAACTAATGAAAAACTGTTTTTT

J: TRBJ2-7
size: many
D: TRBD1
V: TRBV27
CDR3: CASSLQGMDRGLHEQYF
DNA: TGTGCCAGCAGTTTGCAAGGTATGGACAGGGGGCTGCACGAGCAGTACTTC

J: TRBJ1-2
size: .
D: .
V: TRBV10-3
CDR3: CAISDPRTVYYGYTF
DNA: TGTGCCATCAGTGACCCTCGGACAGTGTACTATGGCTACACCTTC

J: TRBJ1-1
size: .
D: .
V: TRBV2
CDR3: CASIFGGAGTEAFF
DNA: TGTGCCAGCATTTTTGGGGGCGCGGGCACTGAAGCTTTCTTT

J: TRBJ2-1
size: .
D: TRBD1
V: TRBV7-6
CDR3: CASSLATGGGEQFF
DNA: TGTGCCAGCAGCTTAGCGACAGGGGGCGGTGAGCAGTTCTTC

J: TRBJ2-2
size: once
D: .
V: TRBV12-3/TRBV12-4
CDR3: CASSLGPRELFF
DNA: TGTGCCAGCAGTTTAGGTCCCCGGGAGCTGTTTTTT

J: TRBJ2-3
size: .
D: TRBD2
V: TRBV7-9
CDR3: CASRPPRLAPDTQYF
DNA: TGTGCCAGCAGGCCCCCAAGACTAGCTCCAGATACGCAGTATTTT

J: TRBJ1-2
size: few
D: TRBD1
V: TRBV6-5
CDR3: CASSYQGAALYTF
DNA: TGTGCCAGCAGTTACCAGGGGGCAGCTCTCTACACCTTC

J: TRBJ1-1
size: few
D: .
V: TRBV6-5
CDR3: CASSAWGATEAFF
DNA: TGTGCCAGCAGTGCCTGGGGGGCAACTGAAGCTTTCTTT

J: TRBJ2-3
size: .
D: .
V: TRBV5-1
CDR3: CASSLPRTFSTDTQYF
DNA: TGCGCCAGCAGCTTGCCAAGGACGTTTAGCACAGATACGCAGTATTTT

J: TRBJ1-1
size: few
D: .
V: TRBV12-3/TRBV12-4
CDR3: CASSSPVGEAFF
DNA: TGTGCCAGCAGTTCCCCCGTGGGGGAAGCTTTCTTT

J: TRBJ1-6
size: many
D: TRBD1
V: TRBV10-3
CDR3: CAIRGTASSYNSPLHF
DNA: TGTGCCATCAGAGGGACAGCGAGCTCCTATAATTCACCCCTCCACTTT